The clone carrying this TCR beta chain was counted many times. Its specificity is not known. Between the trimmed V and J ends, which lost 1 base and 3 bases, there was a span of 13 bases. There are 15 residues in the CDR3. Germline-derived CDR1 and CDR2 are SGHTA and FQGNSA. The sample originates from a study of T cell repertoires in cytomegalovirus infection. Study context: Shared public TCR beta signatures pointed to both CMV infection and a matching HLA type.

Using its own MiXCR run on the reads, TCRdb lists one record per CDR3 protein. Here the sample spans some 480,000 distinct CDR3 sequences, 33% being singletons. The chain combines TRBV7-2 with TRBJ2-7; D unclear. Here the sequenced sample was cultured PBMCs, taken from culture after CMV antigen stimulation. The clonotype originates from a human donor in good health (CMV status not recorded). Some clones in this sample may be carry-over from other donors' samples. CDR3 amino acids: CASSLGHGPGYEQYF. CDR3 nucleotides: TGTGCCAGCAGCTTAGGACATGGCCCGGGCTACGAGCAGTACTTC.